This T cell receptor (beta chain) was captured by sequencing in a study of blood T cells in healthy people across ages (dated by TCRdb to the mid-2010s). At the level of the whole study: Template switching captured roughly one uniquely barcoded TCR beta cDNA molecule per two T cells in model experiments. Age-related changes in TCR beta repertoire diversity were measured in the study by deep sequencing normalized with unique cDNA molecular identifiers. Four age groups were formed from the donors: young (average roughly 15 years), middle-aged (approximately 40), aged (62) and long-lived (around 82). Two additional independent replicas of 1 million unique cDNA reads from the same blood draw were analyzed for two donors (one aged 18 to 29 and one aged 80 or older). On the study overall, not on this receptor specifically: Since profiling was done on bulk unsorted PBMCs, naive and antigen-experienced compartments could not be conclusively compared. The CMV infection status of donors was not known, potentially confounding age-related changes in expanded clonotypes. Estimates of total diversity based on one million sequenced T cells were considered lower bounds and underestimates. Observed TCR beta diversity per million T cells fell roughly linearly with age, and a significant reduction was already apparent by age around 40. There was a strong correlation between observed TCR beta diversity and the percentage of naive T cells measured by flow cytometry. Compared with the aged group, more naive CD4+ T cells, fewer expanded clones and increased TCR diversity were shown by the long-lived group, suggesting age selection.

The receptor library was made with 5' RACE. The sequencer was an Illumina HiSeq 2500. A second roughly 7 to 11 cycle PCR used a sample-barcoded 5' primer and a J-beta primer mix. A unique molecular identifier was introduced onto each TCR beta cDNA molecule by a template-switch 5' adaptor carrying 12 random nucleotides. Each sample yielded at least 2.5 million CDR3-containing paired-end reads. The Mint cDNA synthesis kit, primed by a TRBC-specific oligonucleotide, was used to synthesize first-strand cDNA from all RNA. All cDNA was treated with uracil-DNA glycosylase and then went through a first 18-cycle PCR with the universal primers M1SS and BC2_uni_R. Per the source publication's procedure: For normalization, 1 million high-quality reads, each with a distinct molecular identifier, were randomly selected from each sample. Instead of being binned into consensus sequences, reads that shared molecular identifiers were thrown out. MiTCR, with a Q25 quality threshold and the strictest error-elimination algorithm, was used for CDR3 identification, clonotype clustering and error correction. A nonparametric unseen species model with Euler transformation was used to estimate lower-bound total TCR beta diversity. The public reads were reanalyzed by TCRdb: fastp trimming at Q25, MiXCR alignment, in-frame beta chains only. Here each entry gathers all rows of one CDR3 protein and keeps the most common genes and DNA. None of the V and J calls come from the authors' own analysis; TCRdb made them. This sample holds 750,000 to 950,000 distinct CDR3 sequences; 25% to 30% were observed only once. The ten biggest clones cover roughly 10% of the sample.

This clonotype was picked up many times. Its cognate antigen has yet to be identified. No base quality information exists; no much larger clone differs at one position. From its cysteine to its phenylalanine, the CDR3 spans 15 amino acids. The sequence is cut down to CDR3 DNA, 45 bases in frame from base 1. The germline V gene (reference sequence) supplies CDR1 DFQATT and CDR2 SNEGSKA. The donors were around 39 Caucasian individuals from Russia, aged roughly 6 to 95 years, who were systemically healthy. Each donor gave 8 to 10 milliliters of peripheral blood, drawn into EDTA-treated Vacutainer tubes. PBMCs were isolated by Ficoll-Paque density-gradient centrifugation, with at least 6 million obtained per sample. Trizol reagent was used to extract total RNA from the PBMCs, yielding at least 6 micrograms per sample. For every donor, an aliquot of PBMCs went through flow cytometry to measure the percentages of naive CD45RAhigh/CD27high T cells.

The same data also contributed to another study, on T cells of mothers and their children. The second investigation adds: Nine systemically healthy Caucasian individuals served as donors, namely three mothers together with their six children. cDNA synthesis used all of the extracted RNA, with around 1.4 ug of RNA in each 15 ul reaction. In the second PCR, the M1S primer introduced both the sample barcodes and 2-4 random nucleotides. Over 9.5 million TCR beta CDR3 reads were obtained for each mother, and 2.7 million or so reads were obtained for each child. Thymic selection similarly shapes TCR recombination output in related and unrelated pairs, with minor effect from inherited differences. Normalized repertoire overlap was always slightly but never significantly higher in related than unrelated mother-child pairs. Persistent microchimeric T cell clones were not detected, at a sensitivity of approximately 100 clones per million clonotypes. In the study, deep NGS was used to compare the TCR beta repertoires of mothers and children, and features distinguishing related mother-child pairs from unrelated individuals were sought. Mothers averaged around 40 +/- 4 years of age and children averaged roughly 10 +/- 4 years. After adapters were ligated using NEBNext reagents, the libraries underwent 100+100 nt paired-end sequencing on an Illumina HiSeq 2000. To avoid cross-contamination, the mother libraries and the child libraries were prepared a month apart and sequenced in separate runs. Between roughly 450,000 and 2,200,000 distinct TCR beta clonotypes were identified per donor. Naive TCR beta clonotypes were estimated from low-frequency clonotypes matched to each donor's FACS-determined naive share, without sorting.

This clonotype originated in a woman aged 40 to 50 in good health. Specimen: blood. This chain joins TRBV20-1 to TRBJ2-4, and the D gene may be TRBD1, 7 bases matching. The nucleotides read TGCAGCGCAGGGGGGAGTCCCTTAGCCAAAAACATTCAGTACTTC. Translated, this gives CSAGGSPLAKNIQYF.